The 31 T cell receptor beta chains below were found in one sample sequenced in a study of blood T cell repertoires in COVID-19. Assay used: immunoSEQ multiplex PCR; TCRdb lists only in-frame clones, some missing. The table has about 190,000 clones, approximately 90% seen once. The source material was PBMCs or T cells enriched from blood (not recorded which). Every receptor here comes from a woman between 35 and 50 years old in a cohort exposed to, infected with or recovered from COVID-19 (not recorded which).

The chain recombines TRBV13 with TRBJ2-3; D is possibly TRBD1 (6 bases). V was cut by 8 bases and J by 1 base, with 13 bases left in between. The CDR3 covers 14 residues. Germline loops: CDR1 PRHDT, CDR2 FYEKMQ (reference sequence). For the CDR3, the DNA is TGTGCCAGCTCTCGGACAGCCGGCACAGATACGCAGTATTTT. Its protein is CASSRTAGTDTQYF.

The CDR3 is CASSLTNGGAQFF. The CDR3 nucleotides are TGTGCCAGCAGTTTGACTAACGGAGGTGCGCAGTTCTTC. V and J are TRBV27 and TRBJ2-1; TRBD2 might be the D (5 bases). Germline CDR1 and CDR2: MNHEY and SMNVEV (reference sequence). CDR3 length: 13 residues. Between the trimmed V and J ends, which lost 3 bases and 12 bases, there was a span of 15 bases.

The genes are TRBV11-3 and TRBJ2-3, with 7 bases matching TRBD2. V lost 4 bases and J lost 1; bases outside the gene matches: 5. Germline V lookup: CDR1 SGHNT, CDR2 YENEEA. CDR3 length equals 15 residues. The CDR3 sequence: CASSSGSGGTDTQYF. The CDR3 bases are TGTGCCAGCAGCTCGGGCAGCGGGGGCACAGATACGCAGTATTTT.

This chain joins TRBV7-9 and TRBJ1-5; maybe TRBD1 (5 bases). This CDR3 is built from 15 residues. V lost 2 bases, J lost 2 bases, and 10 bases lay in between. In germline, CDR1 is SEHNR, CDR2 FQNEAQ (reference sequence). CDR3 nucleotides: TGTGCCAGCAGCTTACAGGACATCGGCAATCAGCCCCAGCATTTT. It codes for CASSLQDIGNQPQHF.

The chain links TRBV6-5 to TRBJ1-6, with TRBD1 as a possible D gene (5 bases). V gave up 7 bases and J gave up 5 bases, with 9 bases separating them. The CDR3 has 13 residues. Germline loops: CDR1 MNHEY, CDR2 SVGAGI. CDR3 coding DNA: TGTGCCAGCATGCGGGGGGATAATTCACCCCTCCACTTT. It is translated as CASMRGDNSPLHF.

The chain uses TRBV10-3 and TRBJ2-5; 10 nucleotides agree with TRBD1. Germline CDR1 ENHRY, CDR2 SYGVKD. Trimming at V came to 3 bases and at J to 5 bases, leaving 6 bases not matched to a gene. This CDR3 region has 15 residues. DNA of the CDR3: TGTGCCATCAGTGATGTGACAGGGGGCTCTGAGACCCAGTACTTC. It translates to CAISDVTGGSETQYF.

The gene calls are TRBV7-9 and TRBJ1-5; 9 bases fit TRBD1. This CDR3 is 17 amino acids long. CDR1 is SEHNR, CDR2 FQNEAQ, per germline (reference sequence). Trimming removed 5 bases from V and 6 bases from J; junction bases left unmatched: 14. CDR3 sequence: CASSQTAGQGSTQPQHF. The CDR3 DNA sequence: TGTGCCAGCAGCCAAACCGCGGGACAGGGTTCAACTCAGCCCCAGCATTTT.

The rearrangement links TRBV18 to TRBJ1-5; no firm D call. This CDR3 has 14 amino acids. V lost 2 bases, J lost 3 bases, and 8 bases lay in between. The germline V gene has CDR1 KGHSH and CDR2 LQKENI. The CDR3 DNA reads TGTGCCAGCTCACCAGGAGGGTTCAATCAGCCCCAGCATTTT. Protein product: CASSPGGFNQPQHF.

This chain uses TRBV4-1 with TRBJ1-6; D call uncertain. V was cut by 3 bases and J by 3 bases, with 9 bases left in between. The CDR3 consists of 15 residues. Per germline, CDR1 MGHRA and CDR2 YSYEKL. CDR3 DNA: TGCGCCAGCAGCCACCAGAACCACTATAATTCACCCCTCCACTTT. It specifies CASSHQNHYNSPLHF.

The V gene is TRBV13, the J gene TRBJ1-1; no reliable D call. V was cut by 2 bases and J by 0 bases, with 7 bases left in between. Germline values: CDR1 PRHDT, CDR2 FYEKMQ (reference sequence). CDR3 length equals 14 residues. As DNA, the CDR3 is TGTGCCAGCAGCTTACTAGGCATGAACACTGAAGCTTTCTTT. This codes for CASSLLGMNTEAFF.

This chain uses TRBV21-1 with TRBJ2-6; TRBD1 reflects the table's D call only, with no check against the DNA. TRBV21-1 is a pseudogene locus. CDR3 length: 20 amino acids. The CDR3 region is CASSKGQKGRETSGANVLTF. The CDR3 DNA reads as TGTGCCAGCAGCAAAGGTCAGAAGGGCAGGGAAACCTCTGGGGCCAACGTCCTGACTTTC.

The V and J genes are TRBV15 and TRBJ1-5, with a tentative D call TRBD1 (6 bases). CDR1 is LNHNV, CDR2 YYDKDF, per germline (reference sequence). V was clipped by 9 bases and J by 3 bases, with 12 bases between them. CDR3 length: 13 residues. This CDR3 reads CATTDSLNQPQHF. The CDR3, as DNA: TGTGCCACTACGGACAGCCTCAATCAGCCCCAGCATTTT.

This clone was observed a single time. The chain recombines TRBV5-1 with TRBJ1-1; 9 bases are a match to TRBD1. The V gene end was trimmed by 1 base and the J gene end by 3 bases; junction bases not matched to a gene: 7. Germline loops: CDR1 SGHRS, CDR2 YFSETQ. The CDR3 has 16 residues. The CDR3 sequence: CASSLFGTGRDTEAFF. Written as DNA, the CDR3 is TGCGCCAGCAGCTTGTTCGGGACAGGGAGGGACACTGAAGCTTTCTTT.

This rearrangement joins TRBV16 to TRBJ2-4; 10 nucleotides line up with TRBD1. With V trimmed by 6 bases and J by 2 bases, 13 bases remained unmatched. The V gene's germline CDR1 is KGHSY and CDR2 FQNENV. The CDR3 spans 18 residues. Here the CDR3 DNA reads TGTGCCAGCAGTTCCAATGTCTGGGGACAGGGGTCCAAAAACATTCAGTACTTC. It encodes CASSSNVWGQGSKNIQYF.

The rearrangement uses TRBV9 and TRBJ1-1, with 8 bases lining up with TRBD1. V shed 4 bases, J shed 5 bases, and the junction held 7 bases outside the gene matches. The CDR3 runs to 14 residues. The germline V gene has CDR1 SGDLS and CDR2 YYNGEE. Written as DNA, the CDR3 is TGTGCCAGCAGCATGCAGGGGGCACGGACTGAAGCTTTCTTT. This encodes CASSMQGARTEAFF. The full variable domain, rest sourced from reference TRBV9 and TRBJ1-1, is DSGVTQTPKHLITATGQRVTLRCSPRSGDLSVYWYQQSLDQGLQFLIQYYNGEERAKGNILERFSAQQFPDLHSELNLSSLELGDSALYFCASSMQGARTEAFFGQGTRLTVV.

The rearrangement uses TRBV9 and TRBJ2-5; D unresolved. There are 14 residues in the CDR3. Per the germline V gene, CDR1 is SGDLS and CDR2 is YYNGEE. Deletions cut 1 base from V and 5 bases from J, with 12 bases between. CDR3 protein: CASSVSQVWETQYF. DNA of the CDR3: TGTGCCAGCAGCGTAAGCCAGGTCTGGGAGACCCAGTACTTC.

The CDR3 bases are TGTGCCAGTAGTATCCTAGGAGATACGCAGTATTTT. As protein: CASSILGDTQYF. The chain links TRBV19 to TRBJ2-3, with D uncertain. Trimming took off 3 bases at V and 5 bases at J, with 6 bases between the two ends. CDR1 is LNHDA, CDR2 SQIVND, per germline (reference sequence). The CDR3 is made up of 12 amino acids.

The gene calls are TRBV11-3 and TRBJ2-5, with 9 bases matching TRBD1. V lost 1 base and J lost 5; bases outside the gene matches: 5. Looked up from germline, CDR1 is SGHNT and CDR2 is YENEEA. There are 15 residues in the CDR3. The CDR3 DNA sequence: TGTGCCAGCAGCTTAGCGACTGGGACAGGGGAGACCCAGTACTTC. Its translation is CASSLATGTGETQYF.

This chain's CDR3 is CASSLIAGGTGELFF. The CDR3 bases are TGTGCCAGCAGCTTAATTGCCGGGGGCACCGGGGAGCTGTTTTTT. The chain couples TRBV11-2 to TRBJ2-2; tentative D call: TRBD2 (6 bases). The CDR3 is 15 amino acids. Germline V gene sequence: CDR1 SGHAT, CDR2 FQNNGV. The germline V and J ends were trimmed by 2 bases and 4 bases, with 11 bases remaining between them. The whole variable domain, remainder taken from reference TRBV11-2 and TRBJ2-2, is EAGVAQSPRYKIIEKRQSVAFWCNPISGHATLYWYQQILGQGPKLLIQFQNNGVVDDSQLPKDRFSAERLKGVDSTLKIQPAKLEDSAVYLCASSLIAGGTGELFFGEGSRLTVL.

The chain joins TRBV6-2 or TRBV6-3 to TRBJ1-5, with D uncertain. Trimming stripped 5 bases from V and 13 bases from J, with 12 bases between. This CDR3 has 11 residues. Germline CDR1 and CDR2: MNHEY and SVGEGT. The CDR3 DNA is TGTGCCAGCAGTCCCGATCGGGAGCAGCATTTT. Encoded protein: CASSPDREQHF.

The V and J genes are TRBV4-2 and TRBJ2-6; D is unresolved. Per germline, CDR1 LGHNA and CDR2 YNFKEQ. Trimming took 0 bases from V and 2 from J, leaving 5 bases between them. CDR3 length: 15 residues. As DNA, the CDR3 is TGTGCCAGCAGCCAAGAACGGGCTGGGGCCAACGTCCTGACTTTC. It specifies CASSQERAGANVLTF.

This chain links TRBV2 with TRBJ2-7; D possibly corresponds to TRBD2 (6 bases). In germline, CDR1 is SNHLY, CDR2 FYNNEI. V was pared by 6 bases and J by 4 bases, with 7 bases between. This CDR3 region has 11 residues. The CDR3 bases are TGTGCCAGCAGACGGGGGTACGAGCAGTACTTC. Translation: CASRRGYEQYF.

The chain couples TRBV5-4 to TRBJ2-1; TRBD1 is a possible D gene (5 bases). The length of the CDR3 is 17 residues. CDR1 SGHNT and CDR2 YYREEE come from the germline V gene (reference sequence). V lost 0 bases and J lost 5, with 18 bases in between. CDR3 bases: TGTGCCAGCAGCTTGGCCAAGCTAAGGGGTCCCCACAATGAGCAGTTCTTC. It is translated as CASSLAKLRGPHNEQFF.

This clone was recorded once. J is TRBJ2-7 and V is TRBV3-1 (or the pseudogene TRBV3-2); 11 positions match TRBD2. Germline CDR1 LGHDT, CDR2 YNNKEL (reference sequence). J gave up 2 bases and V 4 bases, and 1 base lay outside the gene matches. This CDR3 is 14 amino acids long. The DNA of the CDR3 is TGTGCCAGCAGCCCACTAGCGGGGGCCTACGAGCAGTACTTC. Translated: CASSPLAGAYEQYF.

In its sample, this clone was seen many times. The chain recombines TRBV5-8 with TRBJ1-5; 7 nucleotides agree with TRBD1. The CDR3 consists of 15 residues. Unmatched junction bases numbered 9, after V lost 5 bases and J lost 4 bases. CDR1 is SGHTS, CDR2 YDEGEE, per germline. The CDR3 region is CASSVGDSGNQPQHF. The CDR3 DNA reads TGTGCCAGCAGTGTAGGGGACAGTGGGAATCAGCCCCAGCATTTT.

This chain uses TRBV9 with TRBJ1-1; D may be TRBD1 (5 bases). This CDR3 contains 15 residues. The V end was cut by 4 bases, the J end by 4 bases, with 17 bases between. Looked up from germline, CDR1 is SGDLS and CDR2 is YYNGEE. The CDR3 sequence is CASSLGTGQGTEAFF. The CDR3 DNA reads as TGTGCCAGCAGCCTAGGGACGGGCCAGGGCACTGAAGCTTTCTTT.

The chain uses TRBV5-1 and TRBJ1-2; possible D gene TRBD1, 6 bases. There are 14 residues in the CDR3. Deletions cut 0 bases from V and 1 base from J, with 7 bases between. The germline CDR1 and CDR2 sequences are SGHRS and YFSETQ. For the CDR3, the DNA is TGCGCCAGCAGCTTGGACAGGGTTAACTATGGCTACACCTTC. Translated: CASSLDRVNYGYTF.

The CDR3 sequence: CASSEVAGVGEAFF. The CDR3 DNA reads TGTGCCAGCAGTGAGGTTGCGGGGGTGGGTGAAGCTTTCTTT. The J gene is TRBJ1-1, the V gene TRBV6-4; D may be TRBD1 (5 bases). Trimming pared 3 bases from V and 7 bases from J, leaving 15 bases between. CDR3 length: 14 amino acids. The V gene's germline CDR1 is MRHNA and CDR2 SNTAGT.

This chain links TRBV7-9 with TRBJ2-5; 8 bases are a match to TRBD1. After removal of 4 bases from V and 5 bases from J, the junction contained 9 bases not matched to a gene. This CDR3 has 15 residues. Germline CDR1 reads SEHNR; CDR2 reads FQNEAQ (reference sequence). The CDR3 here is CASSSPGGAGETQYF. The CDR3 DNA reads TGTGCCAGCAGCTCGCCAGGGGGCGCGGGGGAGACCCAGTACTTC.

The chain carries TRBV6-5 and TRBJ1-1, with D maybe TRBD1 (6 bases). V was clipped by 0 bases and J by 2 bases, with 13 bases between them. CDR1 is MNHEY, CDR2 SVGAGI, per germline. This CDR3 region has 16 residues. DNA of the CDR3: TGTGCCAGCAGTTACTCGCAGGGACACCTCAACACTGAAGCTTTCTTT. Protein: CASSYSQGHLNTEAFF.

The chain links TRBV7-9 to TRBJ2-7, with 9 bases fitting TRBD2. The length of the CDR3 is 15 residues. The germline V gene encodes CDR1 SEHNR and CDR2 FQNEAQ (reference sequence). V was pared by 5 bases and J by 0 bases, with 5 bases of the junction left unmatched. Written as DNA, the CDR3 is TGTGCCAGCAGCGTAACTAGCGGGTACTCCTACGAGCAGTACTTC. It translates to CASSVTSGYSYEQYF.